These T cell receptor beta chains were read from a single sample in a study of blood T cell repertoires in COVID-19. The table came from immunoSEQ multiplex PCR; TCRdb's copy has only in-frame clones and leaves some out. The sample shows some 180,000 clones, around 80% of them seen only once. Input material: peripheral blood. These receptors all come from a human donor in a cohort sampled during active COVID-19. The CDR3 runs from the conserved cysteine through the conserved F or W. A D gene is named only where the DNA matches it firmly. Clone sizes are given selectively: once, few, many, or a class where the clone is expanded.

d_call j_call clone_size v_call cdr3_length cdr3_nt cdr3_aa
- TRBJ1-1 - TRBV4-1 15 TGCGCCAGCAGCCAACAAGGGGGAGAGAACACTGAAGCTTTCTTT CASSQQGGENTEAFF
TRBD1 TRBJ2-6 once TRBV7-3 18 TGTGCCAGCAGCCCAGGGACAGGGGTGTCCTCTGGGGCCAACGTCCTGACTTTC CASSPGTGVSSGANVLTF
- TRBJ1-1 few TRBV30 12 TGTGCCTGGAGCATTCGGGGCACTGAAGCTTTCTTT CAWSIRGTEAFF
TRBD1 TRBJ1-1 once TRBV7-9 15 TGTGCCAGCAGCTCTTGGACAGGGTCGAACACTGAAGCTTTCTTT CASSSWTGSNTEAFF
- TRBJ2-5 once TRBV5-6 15 TGTGCCAGCAGCTTCTTTGACAGGAACCAAGAGACCCAGTACTTC CASSFFDRNQETQYF
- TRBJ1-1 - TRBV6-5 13 TGTGCCAGCAGTTCAGGGATGAACACTGAAGCTTTCTTT CASSSGMNTEAFF
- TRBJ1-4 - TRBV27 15 TGTGCCAGCAGTTTACGACCCGCGGGCAATGAAAAACTGTTTTTT CASSLRPAGNEKLFF
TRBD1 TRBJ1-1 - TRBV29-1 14 TGCAGCGTTGAATCAGGGGGCGGATCGCATGAAGCTTTCTTT CSVESGGGSHEAFF
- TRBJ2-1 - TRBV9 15 TGTGCCAGCAGCCCGACCGGGAGCTCCTACAATGAGCAGTTCTTC CASSPTGSSYNEQFF
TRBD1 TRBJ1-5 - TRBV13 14 TGTGCCAGCAGCTCCGGGACAGTCAATCAGCCCCAGCATTTT CASSSGTVNQPQHF
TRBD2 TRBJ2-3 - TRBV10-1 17 TGCGCCAGCAGTGAGTCTCGACTAGCGGGGGAGATGGATACGCAGTATTTT CASSESRLAGEMDTQYF